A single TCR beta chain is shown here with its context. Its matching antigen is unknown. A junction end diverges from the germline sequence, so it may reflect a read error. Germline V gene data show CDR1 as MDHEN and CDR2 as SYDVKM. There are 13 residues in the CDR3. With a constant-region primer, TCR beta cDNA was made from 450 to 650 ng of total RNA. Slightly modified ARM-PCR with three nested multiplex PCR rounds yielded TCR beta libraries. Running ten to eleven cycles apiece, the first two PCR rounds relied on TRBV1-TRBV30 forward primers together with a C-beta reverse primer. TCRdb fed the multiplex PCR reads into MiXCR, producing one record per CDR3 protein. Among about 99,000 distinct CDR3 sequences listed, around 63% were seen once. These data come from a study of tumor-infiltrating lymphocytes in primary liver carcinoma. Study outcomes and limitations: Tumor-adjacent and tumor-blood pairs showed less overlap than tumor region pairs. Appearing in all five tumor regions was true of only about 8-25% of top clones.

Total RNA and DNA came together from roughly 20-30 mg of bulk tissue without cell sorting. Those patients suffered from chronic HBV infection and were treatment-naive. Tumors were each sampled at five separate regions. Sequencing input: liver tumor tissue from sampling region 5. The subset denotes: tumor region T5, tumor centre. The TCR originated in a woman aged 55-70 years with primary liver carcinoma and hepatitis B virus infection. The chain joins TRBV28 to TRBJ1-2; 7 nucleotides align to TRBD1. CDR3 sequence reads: CAISQQGLYGYTF. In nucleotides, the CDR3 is TGTGCCATCAGTCAACAGGGGCTTTATGGCTACACCTTC.